The clone carrying this TCR beta chain was observed a handful of times. Its specificity is not known. Each TCR cDNA library carried sample-specific barcodes on both ends. TCRdb ran MiXCR on the 5' RACE reads and lists one entry per CDR3 protein. Of 400,000 or so distinct CDR3 sequences in the sample, roughly 30% were seen once. These data come from a study of identical twins' blood T cells. Background on the study: Around 50 million reads came from some 12 libraries, six alpha, six beta.

Germline CDR1 reads DFQATT; CDR2 reads SNEGSKA (reference sequence). Germline trimming cut 6 bases from V and 6 bases from J; bases unmatched to any gene: 12. The CDR3 has 15 residues. Study-wide findings and caveats: Abundant TCRbeta CDR3s overlapped more between twins than with unrelated donors.

Reared together, all three twin pairs probably met the same infectious agents and vaccines. This TCR was sampled from a woman between 18 and 55 years old in good health. The gene calls are TRBV20-1 and TRBJ2-3; 10 bases align to TRBD2. The sequenced sample consisted of PBMCs. The CDR3 nucleotides read TGCAGTGCCTCCCACCTGAGCGGGGGGGCGGATACGCAGTATTTT. Translation gives CSASHLSGGADTQYF.